This entry lists 16 T cell receptor beta chains sequenced from one sample in a study of blood T cell repertoires in COVID-19. Profiling relied on immunoSEQ multiplex PCR, and the TCRdb table lists in-frame clones only, not all of them. Altogether 60,000 to 75,000 clones are present, approximately 80% being singletons, with the ten largest covering 9.8%. Input material: peripheral blood. These receptors originate from a woman between 50 and 59 years old with acute or convalescent COVID-19.

This chain connects TRBV11-1 to TRBJ1-1; the D gene is possibly TRBD1 (6 bases). The length of the CDR3 is 14 residues. Trimming cost V 7 bases and J 3 bases, with 15 bases left between them. CDR1 SGHAT and CDR2 FQDESV come from the germline V gene (reference sequence). The CDR3 sequence: CASTRDTMYTEAFF. In DNA form, the CDR3 reads TGTGCCAGCACCCGGGACACAATGTACACTGAAGCTTTCTTT. Using reference TRBV11-1 and TRBJ1-1 for the parts outside the CDR3, the full variable domain is EAEVAQSPRYKITEKSQAVAFWCDPISGHATLYWYRQILGQGPELLVQFQDESVVDDSQLPKDRFSAERLKGVDSTLKIQPAELGDSAMYLCASTRDTMYTEAFFGQGTRLTVV.

This chain links TRBV30 with TRBJ2-5, with D perhaps matching TRBD2 (6 bases). With 3 bases removed from V and 5 bases from J, the gap between germline ends came to 10 bases. The CDR3 spans 12 residues. Germline V gene data show CDR1 as GTSNPN and CDR2 as SVGIG (reference sequence). The CDR3 region has the DNA TGTGCCTGGAGCCGAGGGAGGGAGACCCAGTACTTC. The encoded protein is CAWSRGRETQYF.

The chain combines TRBV5-1 with TRBJ1-1, with TRBD1 matching over 7 bases. The CDR3 is made up of 15 amino acids. The germline V gene encodes CDR1 SGHRS and CDR2 YFSETQ. V lost 0 bases to trimming and J lost 3 bases; unmatched junction nucleotides: 5. CDR3 protein: CASSLGTGGDTEAFF. The CDR3 nucleotides read TGCGCCAGCAGCTTGGGGACAGGCGGGGACACTGAAGCTTTCTTT.

The rearrangement links TRBV6-1 to TRBJ1-6, with unresolved D. CDR3 length: 12 amino acids. From germline, CDR1 is MNHNS and CDR2 SASEGT. V was clipped by 0 bases and J by 14 bases, with 8 bases between them. The CDR3 sequence is CASSEAVQALHF. The CDR3 DNA is TGTGCCAGCAGTGAAGCGGTTCAGGCCCTCCACTTT.

The CDR3 nucleotides read TGTGCCGAGGGCAGCCAAGAGACCCAGTACTTC. Translated: CAEGSQETQYF. The chain recombines TRBV21-1 with TRBJ2-5; the listed D gene, TRBD2, was not tested against the DNA. TRBV21-1 is a pseudogene locus. The CDR3 spans 11 residues.

The rearrangement links TRBV18 to TRBJ1-1; D unclear. The CDR3 has 14 residues. Germline values: CDR1 KGHSH, CDR2 LQKENI. Trimming left V 2 bases short and J 7 bases short, with 14 bases between. DNA of the CDR3: TGTGCCAGCTCACCAGGAGGAGGGAGATATGAAGCTTTCTTT. It is translated as CASSPGGGRYEAFF.

V and J are TRBV18 and TRBJ2-5; 7 bases match TRBD2. The ends lost 3 bases at V and 5 bases at J; junction bases unmatched: 15. The germline V gene encodes CDR1 KGHSH and CDR2 LQKENI. This CDR3 has 17 amino acids. CDR3 bases: TGTGCCAGCTCACCTCTCGGTAGCGGGTACTTAGGGGAGACCCAGTACTTC. Translating gives CASSPLGSGYLGETQYF.

V usage is TRBV10-1 and J usage is TRBJ2-5; the match to TRBD2 covers 8 bases. V was pared by 9 bases and J by 1 base, with 19 bases of the junction left unmatched. The CDR3 has 18 amino acids. CDR1 WNHNN and CDR2 SYGVQD come from the germline V gene (reference sequence). The CDR3 region is CARRKAGEGVWVQETQYF. The CDR3 coding sequence is TGCGCCAGAAGAAAAGCGGGAGAGGGGGTTTGGGTCCAAGAGACCCAGTACTTC.

The chain links TRBV19 to TRBJ2-1; 9 nucleotides agree with TRBD1. Germline CDR1 reads LNHDA; CDR2 reads SQIVND (reference sequence). Trimming took 6 bases from V and 9 from J; bases not matched to a gene: 9. The CDR3 covers 14 residues. CDR3 amino acids: CASRRTGEGTEQFF. CDR3 nucleotide sequence: TGTGCCAGTAGACGGACAGGGGAGGGAACTGAGCAGTTCTTC. Filled out from reference TRBV19 and TRBJ2-1, the complete variable domain reads DGGITQSPKYLFRKEGQNVTLSCEQNLNHDAMYWYRQDPGQGLRLIYYSQIVNDFQKGDIAEGYSVSREKKESFPLTVTSAQKNPTAFYLCASRRTGEGTEQFFGPGTRLTVL.

The chain links TRBV9 to TRBJ1-1, with D possibly matching TRBD1 (6 bases). Germline CDR1 SGDLS, CDR2 YYNGEE. This CDR3 is 17 amino acids long. V was trimmed by 0 bases and J by 5 bases, leaving 20 bases between them. The CDR3 reads CASSVERGGNVWTEAFF. CDR3 nucleotide sequence: TGTGCCAGCAGCGTAGAGAGAGGGGGAAACGTGTGGACTGAAGCTTTCTTT.

The rearrangement uses TRBV5-1 and TRBJ1-2, with D possibly being TRBD1 (6 bases). V lost 0 bases to trimming and J lost 3 bases, with 9 bases between them. The germline V gene encodes CDR1 SGHRS and CDR2 YFSETQ. There are 14 residues in the CDR3. CDR3 DNA sequence: TGCGCCAGCAGCTTGGGGACAGCCGACTATGGCTACACCTTC. Translated: CASSLGTADYGYTF.

The chain joins TRBV7-2 to TRBJ2-2; D call uncertain. CDR3 length: 16 residues. The germline V gene encodes CDR1 SGHTA and CDR2 FQGNSA. The V and J ends lost 4 bases and 0 bases respectively, with 12 bases between them. The DNA of the CDR3 is TGTGCCAGCAGCTCCCGGAGAGGTTCGAACACCGGGGAGCTGTTTTTT. As protein: CASSSRRGSNTGELFF.

The CDR3 nucleotides read TGTGCCAGCAGCTTAAGTTGGAGTCCCGGGGAGCTGTTTTTT. Encoded protein: CASSLSWSPGELFF. The chain uses TRBV7-2 and TRBJ2-2; no clear D gene. CDR1 and CDR2 (germline): SGHTA, FQGNSA. This CDR3 has 14 residues. V lost 2 bases, J lost 6 bases, and 10 bases lay in between.

This chain uses TRBV7-6 with TRBJ2-3; the match to TRBD2 covers 8 bases. There are 18 residues in the CDR3. V shed 1 base, J shed 3 bases, and the junction held 12 bases outside the gene matches. Germline lookup yields CDR1 SGHVS and CDR2 FNYEAQ. The CDR3 reads CASSLGRGGRDGTDTQYF. The DNA of the CDR3 is TGTGCCAGCAGCTTAGGCCGGGGGGGCCGAGATGGGACAGATACGCAGTATTTT.

In this sample, this clone is large. The chain couples TRBV10-3 to TRBJ1-4, with TRBD1 identical over 8 bases. The CDR3 runs 15 residues. CDR1 and CDR2 from the germline V gene are ENHRY and SYGVKD. With 6 bases clipped from V and 0 bases from J, the junction kept 3 bases outside the gene matches. The CDR3: CAISPGGPTNEKLFF. The CDR3 coding sequence is TGTGCCATCAGCCCAGGGGGCCCAACTAATGAAAAACTGTTTTTT.

The genes are TRBV2 and TRBJ2-5; 16 bases are shared with TRBD2. CDR1 is SNHLY and CDR2 is FYNNEI in the germline V gene. This CDR3 comprises 17 residues. V was clipped by 7 bases and J by 4 bases; unmatched bases: 9. The CDR3 sequence is CASTPGTSGGARETQYF. Written as DNA, the CDR3 is TGTGCCAGCACCCCCGGGACTAGCGGGGGGGCGAGAGAGACCCAGTACTTC.